In this sample, the clone carrying this TCR beta chain turned up once. Its antigen is currently unknown. The V end lost 4 bases, the J end lost 0 bases, and 22 bases lay between the germline ends. This CDR3 spans 19 amino acids. Germline CDR1 SGHDN, CDR2 FVKESK. The sample is drawn from a study of shared clonotypes between healthy human individuals. The overall study: CD8 memory received one plate per donor, CD8 naive two, CD4 memory three and CD4 naive three. Notes on the study in general: Generally, naive subsets came out with larger estimated richness than memory subsets. Sorted-subset sequencing, rarefaction showed, was incomplete despite large depth.

Produced via immunoSEQ multiplex PCR; TCRdb's table is partial and in-frame only. The sample shows under 1 million clones, about 96% of them seen only once. The naive CD8 fraction comprised CD45RO-negative cells positively selected for CCR7 and excluded terminally differentiated effector memory CD45RA+ cells. The sample consisted of naive CD8+ T cells sorted from blood. The rearrangement uses TRBV14 and TRBJ2-4; TRBD1 is a possible D gene (6 bases). The receptor's source is a man aged 25 to 45 in good health. The chain's CDR3 is CASSLVQGRIIVAKNIQYF. The CDR3 DNA sequence: TGTGCCAGCAGCCTTGTACAGGGCAGGATTATCGTAGCCAAAAACATTCAGTACTTC. Filled out from reference TRBV14 and TRBJ2-4, the complete variable domain reads EAGVTQFPSHSVIEKGQTVTLRCDPISGHDNLYWYRRVMGKEIKFLLHFVKESKQDESGMPNNRFLAERTGGTYSTLKVQPAELEDSGVYFCASSLVQGRIIVAKNIQYFGAGTRLSVL.